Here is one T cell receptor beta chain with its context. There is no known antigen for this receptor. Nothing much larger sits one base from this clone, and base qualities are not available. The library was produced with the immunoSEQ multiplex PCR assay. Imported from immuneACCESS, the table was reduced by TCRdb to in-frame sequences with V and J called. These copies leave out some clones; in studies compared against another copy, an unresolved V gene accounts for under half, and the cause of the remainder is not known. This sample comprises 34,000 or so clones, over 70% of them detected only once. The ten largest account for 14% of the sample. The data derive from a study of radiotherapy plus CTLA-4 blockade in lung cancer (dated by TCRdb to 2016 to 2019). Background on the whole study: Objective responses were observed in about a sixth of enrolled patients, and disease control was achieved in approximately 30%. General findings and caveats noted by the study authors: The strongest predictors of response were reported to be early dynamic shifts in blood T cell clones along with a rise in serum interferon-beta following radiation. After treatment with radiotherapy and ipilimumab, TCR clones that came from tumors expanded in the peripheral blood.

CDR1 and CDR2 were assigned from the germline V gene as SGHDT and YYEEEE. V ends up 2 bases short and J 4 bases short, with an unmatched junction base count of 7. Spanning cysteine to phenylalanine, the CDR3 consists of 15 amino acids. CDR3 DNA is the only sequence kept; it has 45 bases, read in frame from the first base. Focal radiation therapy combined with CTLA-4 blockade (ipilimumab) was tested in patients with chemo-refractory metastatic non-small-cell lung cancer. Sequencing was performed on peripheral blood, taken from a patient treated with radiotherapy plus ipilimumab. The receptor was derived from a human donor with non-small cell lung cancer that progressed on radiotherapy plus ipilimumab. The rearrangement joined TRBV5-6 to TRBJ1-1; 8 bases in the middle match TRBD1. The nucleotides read TGTGCCAGCAGCTTTGGGACAGGTTTGGGCACTGAAGCTTTCTTT. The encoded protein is CASSFGTGLGTEAFF.